These 8 T cell receptor beta chains came from one sample sequenced in a study of T cell clonality in common variable immunodeficiency. Study-wide results and limits: In common variable immunodeficiency, TCR beta chains reportedly carried fewer deletions and N-nucleotide insertions.

Here immunoSEQ multiplex PCR was the method, and the copy in TCRdb shows in-frame clones only, minus some. The repertoire consists of tens of thousands of clones, none detected only once. What these receptors recognize is not known. Sequencing was performed on peripheral blood mononuclear cells. These receptors came from a human donor with common variable immunodeficiency.

This clone was seen at least ten times. The read ends 3 residues shy of where the CDR3 ends; the end is completed using the germline J gene. V is TRBV5-4 and J is TRBJ1-6, with 9 nucleotides matching TRBD1. The CDR3 length is 15 residues. With 3 bases clipped from V and 9 bases from J, the junction kept 7 bases outside the gene matches. Per the germline V gene, CDR1 is SGHNT and CDR2 is YYREEE (reference sequence). The DNA read from the CDR3 is TGTGCCAGCAGCTCACTGACAGGGGGGGGTTCACCC. Its translation: CASSSLTGGGSP. Given in full, the CDR3 is CASSSLTGGGSPLHF.

This clone showed up many times. The sequence runs out 3 residues before the end of the CDR3; the remainder is reconstructed from the germline J gene. This chain connects TRBV18 to TRBJ1-5; 7 bases are a match to TRBD1. CDR1 and CDR2 from the germline V gene are KGHSH and LQKENI. The CDR3 loop spans 14 amino acids. Losses at the gene ends were 4 bases for V and 2 bases for J; bases not matched to a gene: 2. CDR3 residues: CASSRQGGNQPQHF. CDR3 bases read: TGTGCCAGCTCACGACAGGGCGGCAATCAGCCC.

This clone was detected ten times or more. Sequencing ends 3 residues short of the CDR3 end; the germline J gene provides the rest. The chain employs TRBV20-1 and TRBJ1-1; TRBD1 matches 9 bases. Germline CDR1 DFQATT, CDR2 SNEGSKA (reference sequence). Trimming cost V 5 bases and J 1 base; bases outside gene matches: 2. The CDR3 covers 13 residues. CDR3 in amino acids: CSAGTGRNTEAFF. CDR3 bases read: TGCAGTGCTGGGACAGGGAGGAACACTGAA.

As regards this clone: Possible read error: a much larger clone is one base away. The CDR3 end falls 3 residues outside the read, so it is completed with the germline J gene. The rearrangement links TRBV7-9 to TRBJ1-4, with TRBD1 as a possible D gene (6 bases). The V end lost 3 bases, the J end lost 8 bases, and 16 bases lay between the germline ends. CDR3 length equals 15 residues. Germline V lookup: CDR1 SEHNR, CDR2 FQNEAQ (reference sequence). The CDR3 spells CASSFYGTSKEKLFF. The covered CDR3 bases are TGTGCCAGCAGCTTTTACGGGACAAGTAAGGAAAAA. Complete variable domain (other parts from reference TRBV7-9 and TRBJ1-4): DTGVSQNPRHKITKRGQNVTFRCDPISEHNRLYWYRQTLGQGPEFLTYFQNEAQLEKSRLLSDRFSAERPKGSFSTLEIQRTEQGDSAMYLCASSFYGTSKEKLFFGSGTQLSVL.

There are many counts of this clone. The read is 3 residues too short to cover the CDR3 end, so that end is filled in from the germline J gene. The chain recombines TRBV7-2 with TRBJ2-3; TRBD1 agrees at 8 bases. V lost 5 bases and J lost 5; bases outside the gene matches: 6. Germline V gene data show CDR1 as SGHTA and CDR2 as FQGNSA. The CDR3 spans 14 residues. Incomplete CDR3 DNA: TGTGCCAGCAGCCTCTGGACAGGGAGAGATACG. Its translation: CASSLWTGRDT. The CDR3 reads in full as CASSLWTGRDTQYF.

This clone was observed at least ten times. Read data end 3 residues before the CDR3 end; the end is taken from the germline J gene. V gene TRBV5-4 combines with J gene TRBJ2-7; 10 bases fit TRBD2. The CDR3 is 16 amino acids. The germline gives CDR1 SGHNT, CDR2 YYREEE (reference sequence). Trimming cost V 4 bases and J 4 bases; bases outside gene matches: 11. The part of the CDR3 DNA that was read is TGTGCCAGCAGCGGGGAGCGGGGGGGCTTGGGATACGAG. Translating gives CASSGERGGLGYE. From start to end, the CDR3 is CASSGERGGLGYEQYF.

This clone occurred many times. The read finishes 3 residues shy of the CDR3 end, and the germline J gene is used to complete it. This chain joins TRBV5-3 and TRBJ1-1, with a tentative D call TRBD1 (6 bases). TRBV5-3 is designated an ORF whose function remains uncertain. This CDR3 has 14 residues. The V end was cut by 0 bases, the J end by 3 bases, with 9 bases between. The CDR3 spells CARSLDRAYTEAFF. The sequenced part of the CDR3 DNA is TGTGCCAGAAGCTTGGACAGGGCTTACACTGAA.

The table lists this clone with many counts. The CDR3 is cut off 3 residues early in the read; its end comes from the germline J gene. The chain combines TRBV10-1 with TRBJ2-3; 9 nucleotides match TRBD1. Trimming removed 3 bases from V and 3 bases from J; junction bases left unmatched: 4. Germline CDR1 and CDR2: WNHNN and SYGVQD (reference sequence). The CDR3 is 15 residues long. CDR3 protein: CASSEAQGATDTQYF. The CDR3 bases that were read are TGCGCCAGCAGTGAAGCACAGGGGGCAACAGATACG.